This entry describes one TCR beta chain. Original handling: Reference gene primer amplification gave nucleated cell count estimates. The method was immunoSEQ multiplex PCR; TCRdb's version includes in-frame clones alone and lacks a portion of them. V, J and clone size are taken as reported in that table, and D and trimming were inferred from the DNA itself. This repertoire shows about 320,000 clones, about nine tenths found once; its top ten account for around 10%. This entry belongs to a study of blood T cell repertoires in COVID-19. The germline V gene has CDR1 SNHLY and CDR2 FYNNEI. The CDR3 has 17 residues. V gave up 8 bases and J gave up 5 bases; unmatched junction bases: 20.

The rearrangement links TRBV2 to TRBJ2-5, with TRBD1 matching 7 bases. This TCR was sampled from a young woman with COVID-19, enrolled during active disease. Specimen: peripheral blood. The CDR3 sequence: CASWARGTTRGSETQYF. The CDR3 bases are TGTGCCAGCTGGGCGAGGGGGACGACCAGGGGGTCTGAGACCCAGTACTTC.